A selection of T cell receptor beta chains follows, all from one sample in a study of monozygotic twins with inflammatory bowel disease. TCRdb re-called the 5' RACE reads; every CDR3 protein appears as one record, without DNA. The sample data list around 450,000 distinct CDR3 sequences. The sequenced sample consisted of blood. These receptors came from a human donor with ulcerative colitis or Crohn's disease, or a healthy co-twin of an affected twin (not recorded which). Each CDR3 is given with its conserved first and last residue.

V gene	J gene	CDR3 protein
TRBV3-1	TRBJ2-1	CASSPRGYPPYNEQFF
TRBV18	TRBJ2-1	CASSPLQDPTNEQFF
TRBV18	TRBJ2-7	CASSENRDTLYEQYF
TRBV19	TRBJ1-6	CASSPIGGSPLHF
TRBV6-2/TRBV6-3	TRBJ2-7	CASSRPGGVDEQYF
TRBV14	TRBJ1-1	CASSQGGQGNRPTEAFF
TRBV20-1	TRBJ1-5	CSATPDRGDNQPQHF
TRBV5-1	TRBJ2-3	CASSSGLAASTDTQYF
TRBV18	TRBJ2-1	CASSPRLAGGYWNEQFF
TRBV6-5	TRBJ2-1	CASSSVSADYNEQFF
TRBV28	TRBJ1-1	CASSFLSQGVNTEAFF
TRBV5-4	TRBJ2-1	CASSPSNSRNEQFF
TRBV20-1	TRBJ2-1	CSAPTSGSYEQFF
TRBV5-6	TRBJ1-1	CASSPSTGLNTEAFF
TRBV7-2	TRBJ1-2	CASSFGGLNNYGYTF
TRBV6-5	TRBJ2-3	CASSYKGTRDADTQYF
TRBV7-9	TRBJ1-4	CASSLSTGVNEKLFF
TRBV12-3/TRBV12-4	TRBJ1-2	CASSPGTGSFGYTF
TRBV12-3/TRBV12-4	TRBJ2-3	CASSLGTGTTLTDTQYF
TRBV7-8	TRBJ1-2	CASSPSGSLGYTF
TRBV11-2	TRBJ2-2	CASSLVPGGSGELFF
TRBV19	TRBJ2-7	CASSGAHSYEQYF
TRBV13	TRBJ1-1	CASSVSDRRNTEAFF
TRBV5-4	TRBJ2-5	CASSPPEAGQETQYF
TRBV4-2	TRBJ2-1	CASSALLAGGAGEQFF
TRBV6-1	TRBJ2-1	CASSGVGGGYNEQFF
TRBV27	TRBJ1-1	CASSSWTLNTEAFF
TRBV5-1	TRBJ1-1	CASSRPTENTEAFF
TRBV20-1	TRBJ2-5	CSARSGTRITETQYF
TRBV12-3/TRBV12-4	TRBJ1-5	CASTLGMSNQPQHF
TRBV12-3/TRBV12-4	TRBJ1-1	CASSLARGRAEAFF
TRBV11-2	TRBJ2-2	CASSSRLGRTSDTGELFF
TRBV7-6	TRBJ2-1	CASSLIAGESEQFF
TRBV2	TRBJ2-2	CASKGNKGTGELFF
TRBV10-3	TRBJ1-3	CAISERSVDGNTIYF
TRBV7-9	TRBJ1-2	CASSLRDPPDYGYTF
TRBV6-1	TRBJ1-5	CASSPLGTGGQPQHF
TRBV12-3/TRBV12-4	TRBJ1-1	CASSFTQGDTEAFF
TRBV5-1	TRBJ2-1	CASSLTDEYNEQFF
TRBV7-3	TRBJ2-2	CASSLRQGLFTGELFF
TRBV15	TRBJ2-7	CATSRGTGRDYEQYF
TRBV18	TRBJ2-2	CASSRQGPLNTGELFF
TRBV7-3	TRBJ2-1	CASSPGGLAWNEQFF
TRBV6-2/TRBV6-3	TRBJ2-7	CASSYSIGTVHEQYF
TRBV12-3/TRBV12-4	TRBJ2-3	CASRRDPAKDTQYF
TRBV4-1	TRBJ2-1	CASSQALDNEQFF
TRBV5-1	TRBJ2-3	CASGQGSTDTQYF
TRBV18	TRBJ2-7	CASSNNYEQYF
TRBV6-1	TRBJ2-5	CASIRRGLQETQYF
TRBV29-1	TRBJ2-5	CSEGGPETQYF